These T cell receptor beta chains were read from a single sample in a study of blood T cell repertoires in COVID-19. The assay was immunoSEQ multiplex PCR, and TCRdb's table has in-frame clones only and misses some. The sample shows under 400,000 clones, 70% to 90% of them seen only once. The sequenced sample was PBMCs or T cells enriched from blood (not recorded which). All receptors come from a man aged 35 to 55 in a cohort exposed to, infected with or recovered from COVID-19 (not recorded which). CDR3s include the opening cysteine and the closing phenylalanine or tryptophan. Each record gives: D gene, V gene, J gene, CDR3 protein. A D gene is named only where the DNA matches it firmly.

>NA|TRBV7-9|TRBJ1-4
CASSSMTATNEKLFF
>TRBD1|TRBV6-6|TRBJ1-3
CASSSGQGSSGNTIYF
>NA|TRBV2|TRBJ1-1
CASSRGGRLNTEAFF
>NA|TRBV6-1|TRBJ2-1
CASSELITIEQFF
>NA|TRBV25-1|TRBJ2-1
CASSEGERPSNEQFF
>TRBD1|TRBV10-1|TRBJ2-7
CASSRDSQNYEQYF
>TRBD1|TRBV18|TRBJ1-2
CASSPGTGYGYTF
>NA|TRBV7-8|TRBJ2-6
CASSPTGFSGANVLTF
>TRBD1|TRBV3-1/TRBV3-2|TRBJ1-5
CASSHAGTDSNQPQHF
>NA|TRBV18|TRBJ2-5
CASSPTTEETQYF
>TRBD2|TRBV14|TRBJ2-1
CASSGSGSPYNEQFF
>NA|TRBV10-3|TRBJ1-2
CAISEGGQGLYGYTF
>TRBD2|TRBV27|TRBJ2-7
CASSLRRTSGSWESYEQYF
>TRBD1|TRBV5-5|TRBJ2-7
CASSPGTAYEQYF
>TRBD2|TRBV25-1|TRBJ2-2
CASSATRGAGANGELFF
>NA|TRBV4-1|TRBJ2-7
CASSQEHRGGEQYF
>NA|TRBV27|TRBJ2-6
CASSLQGSGANVLTF
>NA|TRBV18|TRBJ2-2
CASSPPGGYTGELFF
>TRBD1|TRBV18|TRBJ2-1
CASSPDRYNEQFF
>NA|TRBV5-1|TRBJ2-7
CASSLGQISYEQYF
>NA|TRBV29-1|TRBJ1-2
CSVDAGAYGYTF
>NA|TRBV18|TRBJ2-2
CASSPREIGTSNTGELFF
>TRBD2|TRBV3-1/TRBV3-2|TRBJ2-1
CASSQGGRGGVYNEQFF
>TRBD1|TRBV19|TRBJ1-2
CASSMDRGYGYTF
>NA|TRBV6-6|TRBJ1-2
CASSQDGENYGYTF
>NA|TRBV28|TRBJ2-3
CASSILQASTDTQYF
>TRBD1|TRBV29-1|TRBJ1-1
CSPEDRVITEAFF
>TRBD1|TRBV4-1|TRBJ1-2
CASSQASGQKNYGYTF
>TRBD2|TRBV25-1|TRBJ2-5
CASSDPGLAGVETQYF
>TRBD1|TRBV10-3|TRBJ1-6
CAIRDRAYNSPLHF
>NA|TRBV6-6|TRBJ1-3
CASSFSGEQNTIYF
>TRBD1|TRBV28|TRBJ1-1
CASCRGLGEAFF
>NA|TRBV27|TRBJ2-5
CASKRDFKGTQYF
>TRBD1|TRBV28|TRBJ2-7
CASSLGTGSYEQYF
>TRBD2|TRBV2|TRBJ2-3
CASSESSGRIDTQYF
>NA|TRBV27|TRBJ2-1
CAAGNEQFF
>NA|TRBV24-1|TRBJ1-5
CATSDGGQNQPQHF
>TRBD1|TRBV5-1|TRBJ2-7
CASSTGTGRFYEQYF